A selection of T cell receptor beta chains follows, all from one sample in a study of OX40 agonist ivuxolimab in advanced cancers. This table comes from immunoSEQ multiplex PCR, and its TCRdb copy is limited to in-frame clones, with some not included. Of more than 9,500 clones in the sample, about 75% were seen once. Sequenced here: CD4+ or CD8+ T cells sorted from blood, sampled in a trial of the OX40 agonist ivuxolimab. The receptors derive from an adult with an advanced solid tumor such as melanoma, head and neck, liver or kidney cancer. CDR3s include the opening cysteine and the closing phenylalanine or tryptophan. D genes are given only for firm matches. Clone size appears in some rows only: once, few, many, or a class for an expanded clone.

clone_size: NA; v_call: TRBV27; j_call: TRBJ2-1; d_call: TRBD2; cdr3_nt: TGTGCCAGCAGTCGAGGGACTAGCTTACACAATGAGCAGTTCTTC; cdr3_aa: CASSRGTSLHNEQFF
clone_size: NA; v_call: TRBV6-9; j_call: TRBJ1-5; d_call: TRBD1; cdr3_nt: TGTGCCAGCAGTGTGGGACAGGGCTTTCGGCAGCCCCAGCATTTT; cdr3_aa: CASSVGQGFRQPQHF
clone_size: NA; v_call: TRBV10-2; j_call: TRBJ2-5; d_call: NA; cdr3_nt: TGCGCCAGCAGTGAGTCTAGGGCGGTTAGGGAGACCCAGTACTTC; cdr3_aa: CASSESRAVRETQYF
clone_size: NA; v_call: TRBV5-1; j_call: TRBJ1-5; d_call: NA; cdr3_nt: TGCGCCAGCAGCTTCGACACCAATCAGCCCCAGCATTTT; cdr3_aa: CASSFDTNQPQHF
clone_size: once; v_call: TRBV27; j_call: TRBJ2-7; d_call: TRBD2; cdr3_nt: TGTGCCACTCAAGGATCCAGCGGGAGGCAAGCCTACGAGCAGTACTTC; cdr3_aa: CATQGSSGRQAYEQYF
clone_size: NA; v_call: TRBV5-4; j_call: TRBJ2-7; d_call: NA; cdr3_nt: TGTGCCAGCTCCGAGGGACCTTACCTCTCTTACGAGCAGTACTTC; cdr3_aa: CASSEGPYLSYEQYF
clone_size: few; v_call: TRBV10-1; j_call: TRBJ2-1; d_call: NA; cdr3_nt: TGCGCCAGTAGCCCGGGGCTCCGAGAGCAGTTCTTC; cdr3_aa: CASSPGLREQFF
clone_size: NA; v_call: TRBV2; j_call: TRBJ2-2; d_call: NA; cdr3_nt: TGTGCCAGCAGTGGGAGGCAGGCCGACACCGGGGAGCTGTTTTTT; cdr3_aa: CASSGRQADTGELFF
clone_size: NA; v_call: TRBV29-1; j_call: TRBJ1-1; d_call: TRBD1; cdr3_nt: TGCAGCGCTATTCCGGGACAGGGTAGGGGAAACACTGAAGCTTTCTTT; cdr3_aa: CSAIPGQGRGNTEAFF
clone_size: NA; v_call: TRBV2; j_call: TRBJ2-6; d_call: NA; cdr3_nt: TGTGCCAGCAGTGGATCGACAACCTCTGGGGCCAACGTCCTGACTTTC; cdr3_aa: CASSGSTTSGANVLTF
clone_size: NA; v_call: TRBV6-5; j_call: TRBJ2-1; d_call: TRBD2; cdr3_nt: TGTGCCAGCAGAGAATTAGCGGGCCATGAGCAGTTCTTC; cdr3_aa: CASRELAGHEQFF
clone_size: NA; v_call: TRBV30; j_call: TRBJ2-1; d_call: TRBD1; cdr3_nt: TGTGCCTGGAGTTGGGGACAGGGAGGGAATGAGCAGTTCTTC; cdr3_aa: CAWSWGQGGNEQFF
clone_size: NA; v_call: TRBV30; j_call: TRBJ1-4; d_call: NA; cdr3_nt: TGTGCCTGGAGTTCATTGGTGGTCGCTAATGAAAAACTGTTTTTT; cdr3_aa: CAWSSLVVANEKLFF
clone_size: few; v_call: TRBV11-2; j_call: TRBJ2-7; d_call: NA; cdr3_nt: TGTGCCAGCAGCTTATTAGCGGCCACCCCCTACGAGCAGTACTTC; cdr3_aa: CASSLLAATPYEQYF
clone_size: NA; v_call: TRBV5-8; j_call: TRBJ2-7; d_call: NA; cdr3_nt: TGTGCCAGCAGCTCGGACGAGACAGTCTACGAGCAGTACTTC; cdr3_aa: CASSSDETVYEQYF
clone_size: few; v_call: TRBV27; j_call: TRBJ1-5; d_call: NA; cdr3_nt: TGTGCCAGCAGTTTAAAAGGGGGTTATAGCAATCAGCCCCAGCATTTT; cdr3_aa: CASSLKGGYSNQPQHF
clone_size: large; v_call: TRBV19; j_call: TRBJ2-1; d_call: NA; cdr3_nt: TGTGCCAGTAAAGAGGGGGGTTCGGAGCAGTTCTTC; cdr3_aa: CASKEGGSEQFF
clone_size: NA; v_call: TRBV6-4; j_call: TRBJ2-3; d_call: NA; cdr3_nt: TGTGCCAGCAGTTACCCGGAGTTTACGCAGTATTTT; cdr3_aa: CASSYPEFTQYF
clone_size: NA; v_call: TRBV7-9; j_call: TRBJ1-1; d_call: NA; cdr3_nt: TGTGCCAGCAGCTTAATCGCCACTGAAGCTTTCTTT; cdr3_aa: CASSLIATEAFF
clone_size: NA; v_call: TRBV7-9; j_call: TRBJ1-4; d_call: TRBD1; cdr3_nt: TGTGCCAGCAGCTTGAGACAGGGGGCTGAAAAACTGTTTTTT; cdr3_aa: CASSLRQGAEKLFF
clone_size: medium-sized; v_call: TRBV4-3; j_call: TRBJ1-4; d_call: NA; cdr3_nt: TGCGCCAGCAGCCAAGATGAGGGGGTAAGGGAAAAACTGTTTTTT; cdr3_aa: CASSQDEGVREKLFF
clone_size: NA; v_call: TRBV7-2; j_call: TRBJ2-7; d_call: TRBD2; cdr3_nt: TGTGCCAGCAGCATCTTGACTAGCGTAACCTACGAGCAGTACTTC; cdr3_aa: CASSILTSVTYEQYF
clone_size: NA; v_call: TRBV7-9; j_call: TRBJ2-7; d_call: NA; cdr3_nt: TGTGCCAGCAGCTCCCTTGACAGGGCTAGCGGGCCCCCGGGCGAGCAGTACTTC; cdr3_aa: CASSSLDRASGPPGEQYF